What follows describes a single T cell receptor (beta chain). Sequencing used immunoSEQ multiplex PCR; TCRdb keeps in-frame clones, though not all of them. The profile shows 150,000 to 200,000 clones, 90% of them singletons. The data are from a study of control samples from healthy donors and cancer patients. Trimming removed 1 base from V and 1 base from J; junction bases left unmatched: 11. Germline V gene sequence: CDR1 SGHNT, CDR2 YENEEA. The CDR3 runs 18 residues. Sequenced sample: blood. This TCR was recovered from a woman aged 45-60 years in good health. This chain joins TRBV11-3 and TRBJ2-3; TRBD2 agrees at 7 bases. CDR3 sequence (DNA): TGTGCCAGCAGCTTAGGGACCGGGACTACAGAACGCACAGATACGCAGTATTTT. Its translation is CASSLGTGTTERTDTQYF. The variable domain in full, completed from reference TRBV11-3 and TRBJ2-3, reads EAGVVQSPRYKIIEKKQPVAFWCNPISGHNTLYWYLQNLGQGPELLIRYENEEAVDDSQLPKDRFSAERLKGVDSTLKIQPAELGDSAVYLCASSLGTGTTERTDTQYFGPGTRLTVL.